This record covers a single T cell receptor beta chain. As yet, its antigen is unknown. These data originate in a study of T cell responses to AZD1222 COVID-19 vaccine. V was trimmed by 1 base and J by 8 bases, leaving 12 bases between them. CDR1 is SGHNT, CDR2 YYREEE, per germline (reference sequence). This CDR3 is 14 amino acids long. Findings of the study overall: Donors, mostly white British, included more females; clonal diversity was possibly underestimated. Reports say nearly half of spike-specific TCRs go after unmutated variant regions.

The table came from immunoSEQ multiplex PCR; TCRdb's copy has only in-frame clones and leaves some out. Here the sample spans 150,000 to 250,000 clones, roughly 92% being singletons. The sequence was collected from an adult who received the AZD1222 COVID-19 vaccine. Sequencing was performed on peripheral blood, taken 28 days after the second AZD1222 dose. V is TRBV5-4 and J is TRBJ1-4, with D unclear. In DNA, the CDR3 is TGTGCCAGCAGCTTGAGAGGGCTAGAAGAAAAACTGTTTTTT. It yields the protein CASSLRGLEEKLFF.